Here is one TCR beta chain with its context. Its antigen remains unknown. These data belong to a study of T cell responses to AZD1222 COVID-19 vaccine. The study's findings and limits: Spike was spanned by vaccine-associated CD4 TCRs, which were dominant at 160-218 and 743-854. Donors were chiefly white British, with a greater number of females, and clonal diversity was perhaps underestimated. Spike-specific TCR breadth and depth grew following two AZD1222 doses. The study reported that nearly half of spike-specific TCRs target unmutated variant regions.

Data came from immunoSEQ multiplex PCR; TCRdb stores just in-frame clones and leaves some out. The data contain 130,000 to 150,000 clones, roughly 86% of them seen just once; the ten biggest clones take up roughly 5.1%. Trimming removed 0 bases at V and 2 bases at J, with 8 bases between. CDR3 length: 15 residues. Germline V gives CDR1 MNHEY, CDR2 SMNVEV (reference sequence). The chain links TRBV27 to TRBJ1-5; D may be TRBD1 (5 bases). This TCR came from an adult who received the AZD1222 COVID-19 vaccine. This sample comprised peripheral blood, obtained 28 days after the second AZD1222 dose. CDR3 residues: CASSLSRDGNQPQHF. The CDR3 region has the DNA TGTGCCAGCAGTTTATCCAGGGACGGCAATCAGCCCCAGCATTTT.